This TCR beta chain was sequenced in a study of T cell repertoires in cytomegalovirus infection. The overall study: Through public TCR beta signatures, both CMV infection and matching HLA type were indicated.

The CDR3 is 13 residues long. The J segment lost 9 bases and the V segment lost 6 bases, leaving 8 bases of the junction unmatched. TCRdb ran MiXCR on the reads and lists one entry per CDR3 protein. This table has about 400,000 distinct CDR3 sequences, 15% to 20% appearing once. The chain couples TRBV12-3 or TRBV12-4 to TRBJ2-1; TRBD2 agrees at 7 bases. The TCR was taken from a human donor in good health (CMV status not recorded). Some clones in this sample may be carry-over from other donors' samples. Sequencing input: PBMCs. The CDR3 is CASRGRTRSEQFF. In DNA, the CDR3 is TGTGCCAGCAGAGGGCGGACTAGAAGTGAGCAGTTCTTC.